The present T cell receptor beta chain was sequenced within a study of T cells in Graves' hyperthyroidism and ophthalmopathy. Whole-study results and caveats: Ophthalmopathy was distinguished from stable hyperthyroidism by 13 V-J signatures. Peripheral blood also featured most of the thyroid clonotypes expanded above 0.001.

Diagnostic decisions used clinical symptoms, serum thyroxine and TRAb, thyroid ultrasound and orbital computed tomography. Amplification targeted TCR beta CDR3 regions from RNA transcripts. The HTBI set primed first-round TCR CDR3 RT-PCR. TCRdb used MiXCR to reprocess the multiplex PCR reads, holding one entry per CDR3 protein. The sample has a few hundred thousand distinct CDR3 sequences; 35% to 55% are singletons. As concerns this clonotype: Its antigen remains unknown.

This CDR3 has 14 residues. Trimming removed 5 bases from V and 3 bases from J, with 13 bases in between. Germline CDR1 SEHNR, CDR2 FQNEAQ (reference sequence). The specimen sequenced was peripheral blood or thyroid tissue (not recorded which). V is TRBV7-9 and J is TRBJ1-2, with a weak D call TRBD1 (6 bases). The sequence derives from a woman aged 18 to 35 with Graves' hyperthyroidism. Here the CDR3 reads CASSQPDRDYGYTF. The CDR3 DNA is TGTGCCAGCAGCCAGCCGGACAGAGACTATGGCTACACCTTC. Full variable domain (rest looked up from reference TRBV7-9 and TRBJ1-2): DTGVSQNPRHKITKRGQNVTFRCDPISEHNRLYWYRQTLGQGPEFLTYFQNEAQLEKSRLLSDRFSAERPKGSFSTLEIQRTEQGDSAMYLCASSQPDRDYGYTFGSGTRLTVV.